Each of the 18 T cell receptor beta chains below was sequenced from the same sample in a study of technical replicates of blood from a few donors. TCRdb keeps only in-frame clones here, not all; method: immunoSEQ multiplex PCR. The sample has about 59,000 clones, 87% seen once; the top ten hold roughly 5%. The sequenced sample was PBMCs. Receptors originate from a human donor in good health. Some clones in this sample may be carry-over from other donors' samples.

V gene TRBV5-1 combines with J gene TRBJ2-2; 8 bases fit TRBD2. The CDR3 totals 15 residues. The germline CDR1 and CDR2 sequences are SGHRS and YFSETQ. The V segment lost 6 bases and the J segment 5 bases; nucleotides outside the gene matches: 9. The CDR3 nucleotides read TGCGCCAGCACGGGAGGGGCCGGCTCAACCGGGGAGCTGTTTTTT. Amino acids: CASTGGAGSTGELFF.

By proportion, this clone is medium-sized. The CDR3 DNA sequence: TGTGCCAGTAGTATAGTTAGGACAGGGGGGTTGCCCCAGCATTTT. Residues: CASSIVRTGGLPQHF. The genes are TRBV19 and TRBJ1-5, with 10 bases identical to TRBD1. The CDR3 length is 15 residues. Trimming cost V 1 base and J 9 bases; bases outside gene matches: 6. From germline, CDR1 is LNHDA and CDR2 SQIVND (reference sequence).

V is TRBV4-3 and J is TRBJ1-1; D possibly corresponds to TRBD1 (6 bases). The CDR3 is 14 residues long. Germline V CDR1 and CDR2: LGHNA, YSLEER. V lost 0 bases and J 4 bases, leaving 9 bases between the germline ends. The DNA of the CDR3 is TGCGCCAGCAGCCAAGATAGAGGGGGCACTGAAGCTTTCTTT. Residues: CASSQDRGGTEAFF.

The chain joins TRBV7-7 to TRBJ2-5; D call uncertain. The CDR3 length is 14 residues. V was trimmed by 1 base and J by 13 bases, leaving 19 bases between them. Germline V gene data show CDR1 as SSHAT and CDR2 as FNYEAQ (reference sequence). CDR3 nucleotide sequence: TGTGCCAGCAGCTTAGTTGGTAGTGCCGGGTCCCTGTACTTC. Its protein product is CASSLVGSAGSLYF. Full variable domain (rest looked up from reference TRBV7-7 and TRBJ2-5): GAGVSQSPRYKVTKRGQDVTLRCDPISSHATLYWYQQALGQGPEFLTYFNYEAQPDKSGLPSDRFSAERPEGSISTLTIQRTEQRDSAMYRCASSLVGSAGSLYFGPGTRLLVL.

The chain links TRBV11-2 to TRBJ1-2; D call uncertain. Germline V gene lookup returns CDR1 SGHAT and CDR2 FQNNGV. The CDR3 contains 13 residues. The germline V and J ends were trimmed by 5 bases and 8 bases, with 15 bases remaining between them. The CDR3 DNA follows: TGTGCCAGCAGCCCCACTTGGCAGGTCGGCTACACCTTC. It specifies CASSPTWQVGYTF. The full variable domain, rest sourced from reference TRBV11-2 and TRBJ1-2, is EAGVAQSPRYKIIEKRQSVAFWCNPISGHATLYWYQQILGQGPKLLIQFQNNGVVDDSQLPKDRFSAERLKGVDSTLKIQPAKLEDSAVYLCASSPTWQVGYTFGSGTRLTVV.

The chain is built from TRBV5-1 and TRBJ2-7, with D hard to call. This CDR3 is 15 amino acids long. V was pared by 4 bases and J by 4 bases, with 18 bases between. In germline, CDR1 is SGHRS, CDR2 YFSETQ. CDR3 nucleotides: TGCGCCAGCAGCCCCACTCTAATTGTTGATTACGAGCAGTACTTC. Translated, it gives CASSPTLIVDYEQYF.

This clone showed up just once. The CDR3 here is CASGGSPSFTDTQYF. CDR3 sequence (DNA): TGCGCCAGCGGGGGGTCTCCGAGCTTCACAGATACGCAGTATTTT. The chain recombines TRBV5-1 with TRBJ2-3; a possible D gene is TRBD2 (6 bases). Germline V gene sequence: CDR1 SGHRS, CDR2 YFSETQ. The V gene lost 7 bases and the J gene lost 2 bases, with 17 bases spanning the gap. This CDR3 is 15 amino acids long.

The chain is built from TRBV11-3 and TRBJ2-2; D not resolved. This CDR3 is built from 16 residues. CDR1 and CDR2 (germline): SGHNT, YENEEA. V lost 3 bases, J lost 5 bases, and 16 bases lay in between. In nucleotides, the CDR3 is TGTGCCAGCAGCTTCCTCACTAATCCACCTACCGGGGAGCTGTTTTTT. As protein: CASSFLTNPPTGELFF.

J is TRBJ2-1 and V is TRBV19; 12 bases line up with TRBD2. The germline CDR1 and CDR2 sequences are LNHDA and SQIVND (reference sequence). CDR3 size: 19 residues. The trim removed 1 base at V and 1 base at J, leaving 8 bases unmatched. The chain's CDR3 is CASSIAVTSGGVSYNEQFF. The CDR3 DNA reads as TGTGCCAGTAGTATAGCCGTGACTAGCGGGGGAGTATCCTACAATGAGCAGTTCTTC.

V is TRBV19 and J is TRBJ2-2, with 8 bases matching TRBD1. This CDR3 contains 14 residues. V shed 11 bases, J shed 7 bases, and the junction held 12 bases outside the gene matches. The germline V gene has CDR1 LNHDA and CDR2 SQIVND (reference sequence). CDR3 amino acids: CASRRQGSGGELFF. The CDR3 DNA reads as TGTGCCTCAAGAAGACAGGGGTCGGGCGGGGAGCTGTTTTTT.

The rearrangement joins TRBV11-2 to TRBJ1-6, with D unresolved. The germline V gene has CDR1 SGHAT and CDR2 FQNNGV. V dropped 1 base and J dropped 10 bases, with 14 bases sitting between them. The CDR3 spans 15 residues. The CDR3 sequence is CASSLGFQPGSPLHF. CDR3 DNA sequence: TGTGCCAGCAGCTTAGGATTCCAGCCGGGATCACCCCTCCACTTT.

This clone was seen only once. J is TRBJ1-1 and V is TRBV5-1; D is possibly TRBD1 (6 bases). Per germline, CDR1 SGHRS and CDR2 YFSETQ. The V and J ends lost 7 bases and 5 bases respectively, with 18 bases between them. The CDR3 has 14 amino acids. CDR3 sequence (DNA): TGCGCCAGCCGCGGGGGCTCCGGCGGGACTGAAGCTTTCTTT. Translated, it gives CASRGGSGGTEAFF. Combining the CDR3 with reference TRBV5-1 and TRBJ1-1 gives the whole variable domain KAGVTQTPRYLIKTRGQQVTLSCSPISGHRSVSWYQQTPGQGLQFLFEYFSETQRNKGNFPGRFSGRQFSNSRSEMNVSTLELGDSALYLCASRGGSGGTEAFFGQGTRLTVV.

V gene TRBV5-1 combines with J gene TRBJ2-2, with 9 bases matching TRBD2. Germline V gene lookup returns CDR1 SGHRS and CDR2 YFSETQ. The CDR3 consists of 14 residues. J gave up 6 bases and V 4 bases, and 4 bases lay outside the gene matches. The CDR3 nucleotides are TGCGCCAGCAGCCAGGGACTAGCCCCCGGGGAGCTGTTTTTT. Its translation is CASSQGLAPGELFF.

The rearrangement uses TRBV10-3 and TRBJ2-1; 9 nucleotides agree with TRBD2. The CDR3 contains 15 residues. In germline, CDR1 is ENHRY, CDR2 SYGVKD. V shed 6 bases, J shed 4 bases, and the junction held 7 bases outside the gene matches. In DNA form, the CDR3 reads TGTGCCATCAGGGAGACTAGCGGAGGTTACAATGAGCAGTTCTTC. It specifies CAIRETSGGYNEQFF.

This clone was recorded only once. The chain couples TRBV7-2 to TRBJ2-5; D is undetermined. Trimming cost V 5 bases and J 9 bases, with 22 bases left between them. This CDR3 is 15 amino acids long. Per the germline V gene, CDR1 is SGHTA and CDR2 is FQGNSA. The CDR3 reads CASSREAGRGEAQYF. The CDR3 DNA is TGTGCCAGCAGCCGAGAGGCCGGTCGTGGTGAGGCCCAGTACTTC. Together with reference TRBV7-2 and TRBJ2-5, the CDR3 gives the full variable domain: GAGVSQSPSNKVTEKGKDVELRCDPISGHTALYWYRQSLGQGLEFLIYFQGNSAPDKSGLPSDRFSAERTGGSVSTLTIQRTQQEDSAVYLCASSREAGRGEAQYFGPGTRLLVL.

The chain has TRBV2 and TRBJ2-5, with TRBD2 matching 10 bases. Losses at the gene ends were 8 bases for V and 4 bases for J; bases not matched to a gene: 13. CDR1 is SNHLY and CDR2 is FYNNEI in the germline V gene. The CDR3 has 16 amino acids. CDR3 amino acids: CASRGAGGPLAETQYF. The DNA of the CDR3 is TGTGCCAGCCGAGGAGCGGGGGGGCCTTTAGCAGAGACCCAGTACTTC.

The chain couples TRBV11-2 to TRBJ1-2; the match to TRBD1 covers 7 bases. V dropped 6 bases and J dropped 5; count of bases not matched to a gene: 12. From germline, CDR1 is SGHAT and CDR2 FQNNGV. This CDR3 has 15 residues. As DNA, the CDR3 is TGTGCCAGCAGTTCCCCGGGACAGAGATATTATGGCTACACCTTC. Residues: CASSSPGQRYYGYTF.

The chain recombines TRBV15 with TRBJ2-3, with TRBD2 matching over 8 bases. CDR1 is LNHNV and CDR2 is YYDKDF in the germline V gene (reference sequence). The junction had 8 bases not matched to a gene; V was cut back by 5 bases and J by 1 base. The CDR3 runs to 16 residues. The CDR3 DNA reads TGTGCCACCAGCGGACCGGGAGCGGGGGGCACAGATACGCAGTATTTT. As protein: CATSGPGAGGTDTQYF. Full variable domain (missing parts from reference TRBV15 and TRBJ2-3): DAMVIQNPRYQVTQFGKPVTLSCSQTLNHNVMYWYQQKSSQAPKLLFHYYDKDFNNEADTPDNFQSRRPNTSFCFLDIRSPGLGDTAMYLCATSGPGAGGTDTQYFGPGTRLTVL.